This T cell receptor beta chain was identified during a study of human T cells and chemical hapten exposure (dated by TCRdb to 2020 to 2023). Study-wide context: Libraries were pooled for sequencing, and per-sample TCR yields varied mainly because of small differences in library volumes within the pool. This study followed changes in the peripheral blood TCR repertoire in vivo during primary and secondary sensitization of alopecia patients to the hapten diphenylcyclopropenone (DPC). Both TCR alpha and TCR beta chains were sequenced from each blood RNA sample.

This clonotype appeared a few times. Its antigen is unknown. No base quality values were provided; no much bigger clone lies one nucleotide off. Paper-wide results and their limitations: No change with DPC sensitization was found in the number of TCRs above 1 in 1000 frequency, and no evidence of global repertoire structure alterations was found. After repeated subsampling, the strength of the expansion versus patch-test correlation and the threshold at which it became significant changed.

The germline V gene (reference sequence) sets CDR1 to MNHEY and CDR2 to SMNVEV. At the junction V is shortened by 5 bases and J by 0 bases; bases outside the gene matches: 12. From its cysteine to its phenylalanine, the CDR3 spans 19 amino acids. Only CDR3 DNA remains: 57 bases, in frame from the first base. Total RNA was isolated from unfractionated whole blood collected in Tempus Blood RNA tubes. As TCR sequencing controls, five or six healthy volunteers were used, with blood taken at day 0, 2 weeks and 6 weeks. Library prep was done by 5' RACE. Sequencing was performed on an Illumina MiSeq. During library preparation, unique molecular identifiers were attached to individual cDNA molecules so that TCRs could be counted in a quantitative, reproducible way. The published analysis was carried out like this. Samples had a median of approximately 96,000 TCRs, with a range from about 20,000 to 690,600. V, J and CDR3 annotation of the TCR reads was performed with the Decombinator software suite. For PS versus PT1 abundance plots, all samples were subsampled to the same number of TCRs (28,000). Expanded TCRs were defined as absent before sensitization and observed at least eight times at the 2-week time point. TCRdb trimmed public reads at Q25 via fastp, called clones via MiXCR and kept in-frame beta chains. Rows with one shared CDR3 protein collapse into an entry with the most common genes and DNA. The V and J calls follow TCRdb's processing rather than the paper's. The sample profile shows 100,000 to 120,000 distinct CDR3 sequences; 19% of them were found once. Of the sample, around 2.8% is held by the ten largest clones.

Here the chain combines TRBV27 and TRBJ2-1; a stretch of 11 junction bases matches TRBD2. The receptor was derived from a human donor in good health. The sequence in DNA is TGTGCCAGCAGTGGATTGGCTAGCGGGAGGCATAGCTCCTACAATGAGCAGTTCTTC. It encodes CASSGLASGRHSSYNEQFF.